This T cell receptor beta chain was captured by sequencing in a study of response to subunit inactivated influenza vaccine. Whole-study findings and limits: Each seasonal influenza vaccination, the authors suggested, recruits few new T cells.

TCRdb re-called the RT-PCR reads through MiXCR, storing one row per CDR3 protein. The sample contains roughly 700,000 distinct CDR3 sequences, approximately 13% of which appear only once. V shed 2 bases, J shed 3 bases, and the junction held 2 bases outside the gene matches. The CDR3 length is 14 residues. Germline CDR1 and CDR2: KGHSH and LQKENI. In regard to this clonotype: The antigen remains unidentified.

Source: PBMCs from blood, taken roughly 2 weeks before vaccination. The receptor was isolated from a man over 45 who received an inactivated influenza vaccine. This chain joins TRBV18 and TRBJ1-1; 8 bases are a match to TRBD1. CDR3 nucleotide sequence: TGTGCCAGCTCACCAATACAGGGGGACACTGAAGCTTTCTTT. It codes for CASSPIQGDTEAFF.